Detailed here is one T cell receptor beta chain. These data are taken from a study of blood T cell repertoires in COVID-19. Study at large: Researchers got acute and convalescent COVID-19 samples from the United States, Italy and Spain. PBMCs, B-cell-depleted T cells, or T cells provided the cDNA or gDNA that made up the material.

The CDR3 has 16 amino acids. Trimming left V 5 bases short and J 4 bases short, with 18 bases between. Germline loops: CDR1 MNHEY, CDR2 SVGEGT. Original methodology: Reference gene primer amplification gave nucleated cell count estimates. The repertoire was sequenced with immunoSEQ multiplex PCR; TCRdb's copy has only in-frame clones and lacks some. V and J calls plus clone size are reproduced from that table; the DNA served to infer D and trimming. The sample comprises about 270,000 clones, under 90% of which are singletons, and around 1.9% rests with the top ten. Each participant's cohort was designated according to participant-reported clinical history.

The rearrangement joins TRBV6-2 or TRBV6-3 to TRBJ1-3; the D is unclear. Sequenced input: PBMCs or T cells enriched from blood (not recorded which). The clonotype comes from an older woman who had recovered from COVID-19. In nucleotides, the CDR3 is TGTGCCAGCAGTCCAAGAAAGGCCGAGGTGGGAAACACCATATATTTT. Its protein is CASSPRKAEVGNTIYF.